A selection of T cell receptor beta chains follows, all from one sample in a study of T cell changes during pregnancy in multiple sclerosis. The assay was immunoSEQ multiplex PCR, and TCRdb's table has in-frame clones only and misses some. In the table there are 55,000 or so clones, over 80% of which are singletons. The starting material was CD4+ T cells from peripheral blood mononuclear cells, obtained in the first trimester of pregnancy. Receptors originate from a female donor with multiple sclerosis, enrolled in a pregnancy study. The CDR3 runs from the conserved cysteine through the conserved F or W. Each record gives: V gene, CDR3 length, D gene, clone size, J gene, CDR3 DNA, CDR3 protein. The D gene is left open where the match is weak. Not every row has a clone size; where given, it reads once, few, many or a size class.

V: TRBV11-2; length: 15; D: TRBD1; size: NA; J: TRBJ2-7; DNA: TGTGCCAGCAGCAGGACAGGGGAAGAACCCTACGAGCAGTACTTC; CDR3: CASSRTGEEPYEQYF
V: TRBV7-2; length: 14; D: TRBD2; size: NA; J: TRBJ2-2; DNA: TGTGCCAGCAGCTTACTAGCGGGCACCGGGGAGCTGTTTTTT; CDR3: CASSLLAGTGELFF
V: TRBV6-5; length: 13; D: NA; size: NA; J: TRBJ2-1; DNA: TGTGCCAGCAGCGGGTTGATAATGGATGAGCAGTTCTTC; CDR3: CASSGLIMDEQFF
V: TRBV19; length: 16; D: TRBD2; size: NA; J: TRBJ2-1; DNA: TGTGCCAGTAGTCCGGGACTAGCGGGAGCAATCTCTGAGCAGTTCTTC; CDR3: CASSPGLAGAISEQFF
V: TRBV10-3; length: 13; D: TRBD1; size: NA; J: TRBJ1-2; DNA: TGTGCCATCACCGAGACAGGGCCCTATGGCTACACCTTC; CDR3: CAITETGPYGYTF
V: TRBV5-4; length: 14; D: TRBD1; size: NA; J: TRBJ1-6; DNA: TGTGCCAGCAGGATAGGGACAGACAATTCACCCCTCCACTTT; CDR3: CASRIGTDNSPLHF
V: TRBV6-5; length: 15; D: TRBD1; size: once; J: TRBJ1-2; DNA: TGTGCCAGCAGCCGAGGGGACAGAGCTAACTATGGCTACACCTTC; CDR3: CASSRGDRANYGYTF
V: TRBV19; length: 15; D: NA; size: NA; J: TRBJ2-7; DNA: TGTGCCAGTAGTATAGTCAGGGCACCGCCCTACGAGCAGTACTTC; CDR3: CASSIVRAPPYEQYF
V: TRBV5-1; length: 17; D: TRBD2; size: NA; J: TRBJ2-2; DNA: TGCGCCAGCAGCACGGGACTAGCGGGGTTCTTCACCGGGGAGCTGTTTTTT; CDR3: CASSTGLAGFFTGELFF
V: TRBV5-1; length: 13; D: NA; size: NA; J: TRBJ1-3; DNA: TGCGCCAGCAGGGACAGCGGCGGAAACACCATATATTTT; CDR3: CASRDSGGNTIYF
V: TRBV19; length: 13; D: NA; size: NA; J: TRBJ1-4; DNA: TGTGCCAGTAGTATCCAGAGGGGGGAAAAACTGTTTTTT; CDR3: CASSIQRGEKLFF
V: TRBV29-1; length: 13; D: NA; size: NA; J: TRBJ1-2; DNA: TGCAGCGGATACTCTCGAGCTAACTATGGCTACACCTTC; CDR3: CSGYSRANYGYTF
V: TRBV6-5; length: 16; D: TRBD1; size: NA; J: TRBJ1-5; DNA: TGTGCCAGCAGTTACCGACCTTACAGGGGGCGTCAGCCCCAGCATTTT; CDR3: CASSYRPYRGRQPQHF
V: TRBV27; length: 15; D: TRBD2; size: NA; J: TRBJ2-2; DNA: TGTGCCAGCAGTTTAACGGGACTAGCTACCGGGGAGCTGTTTTTT; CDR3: CASSLTGLATGELFF
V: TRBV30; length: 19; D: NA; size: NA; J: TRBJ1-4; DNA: TGTGCCTGGAGTGTACGTCGGGGTCGTTGGGCAAACACTAATGAAAAACTGTTTTTT; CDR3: CAWSVRRGRWANTNEKLFF
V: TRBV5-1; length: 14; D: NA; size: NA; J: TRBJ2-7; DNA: TGCGCCAGCAGCTTGGAGCCGGGGGCCTACGAGCAGTACTTC; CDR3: CASSLEPGAYEQYF
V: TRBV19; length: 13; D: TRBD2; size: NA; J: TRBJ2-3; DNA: TGTGCCAGTAGTGGGACTAGTTTGGATACGCAGTATTTT; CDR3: CASSGTSLDTQYF
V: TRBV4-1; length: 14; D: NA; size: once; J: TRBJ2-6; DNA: TGCGCCAGCAGCCCTTCCCCTGGGGCCAACGTCCTGACTTTC; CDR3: CASSPSPGANVLTF
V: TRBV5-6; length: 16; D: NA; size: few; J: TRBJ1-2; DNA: TGTGCCAGCAGCCCGCCGGGGATTCCGGGTAACTATGGCTACACCTTC; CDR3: CASSPPGIPGNYGYTF
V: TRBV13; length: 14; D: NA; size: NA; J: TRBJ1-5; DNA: TGTGCCAGCAGCTTAGGCCCCAGGGACACGCCCCAGCATTTT; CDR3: CASSLGPRDTPQHF
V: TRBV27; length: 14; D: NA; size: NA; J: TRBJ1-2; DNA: TGTGCCAGCAGTTGGAAGGGGAATCGGTATGGCTACACCTTC; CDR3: CASSWKGNRYGYTF
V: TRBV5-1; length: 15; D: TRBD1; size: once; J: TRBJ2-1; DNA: TGCGCCAGCAGCTTTGACAGGGATCCCTACAATGAGCAGTTCTTC; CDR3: CASSFDRDPYNEQFF
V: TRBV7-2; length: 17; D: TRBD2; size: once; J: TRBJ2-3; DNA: TGTGCCAGCAGCTTAGCCCGGGGCGGGAGTCGGACAGATACGCAGTATTTT; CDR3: CASSLARGGSRTDTQYF
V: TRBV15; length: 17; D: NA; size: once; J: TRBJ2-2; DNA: TGTGCCACCAGCAGTTGGGGAACGGGAGAGTACGCCGGGGAGCTGTTTTTT; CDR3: CATSSWGTGEYAGELFF
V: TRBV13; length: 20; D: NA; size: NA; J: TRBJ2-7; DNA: TGTGCCAGCAGCCCCCCGACAGGTTCCTCGGCGCCGCGTATTCACTACGAGCAGTACTTC; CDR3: CASSPPTGSSAPRIHYEQYF
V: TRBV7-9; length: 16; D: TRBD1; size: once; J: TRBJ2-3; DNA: TGTGCCAGCAGCTCCCAGGGACAGGGGGCATCAGATACGCAGTATTTT; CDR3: CASSSQGQGASDTQYF
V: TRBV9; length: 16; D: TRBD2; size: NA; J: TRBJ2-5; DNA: TGTGCCAGCAGCAGAGAACCTAGCGGGAGTTATGAGACCCAGTACTTC; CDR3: CASSREPSGSYETQYF
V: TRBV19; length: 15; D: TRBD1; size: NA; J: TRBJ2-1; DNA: TGTGCCAGTAGTATTGGCAGGGGGCTTTACAATGAGCAGTTCTTC; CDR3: CASSIGRGLYNEQFF
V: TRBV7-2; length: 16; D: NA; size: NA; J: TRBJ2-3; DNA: TGTGCCAGCAGAAGGGGCCCCGCGTCCTACACAGATACGCAGTATTTT; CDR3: CASRRGPASYTDTQYF
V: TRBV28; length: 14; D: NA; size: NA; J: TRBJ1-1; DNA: TGTGCCAGCAGTTTGCTGGGGGCAGTCACTGAAGCTTTCTTT; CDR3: CASSLLGAVTEAFF
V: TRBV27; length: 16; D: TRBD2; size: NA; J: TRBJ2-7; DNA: TGTGCCAGCAGTTTATCGCGCGGGGGGGCCACGGGGGAGCAGTACTTC; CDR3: CASSLSRGGATGEQYF
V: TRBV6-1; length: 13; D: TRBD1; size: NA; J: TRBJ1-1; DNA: TGTGCCAGCAGTTGGGACAGGGGGACTGAAGCTTTCTTT; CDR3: CASSWDRGTEAFF
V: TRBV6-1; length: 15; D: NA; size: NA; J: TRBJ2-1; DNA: TGTGCCAGCAGTGAAGGCGGGGCCGGAGGGAATGAGCAGTTCTTC; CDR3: CASSEGGAGGNEQFF
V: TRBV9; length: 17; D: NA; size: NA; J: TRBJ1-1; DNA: TGTGCCAGCAGCGTAGCGCCGATACCAGGGGATACCACTGAAGCTTTCTTT; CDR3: CASSVAPIPGDTTEAFF
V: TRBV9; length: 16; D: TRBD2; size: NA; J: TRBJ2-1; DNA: TGTGCCAGCAGCGTAGCTTCCCGGGAGGAACACAATGAGCAGTTCTTC; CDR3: CASSVASREEHNEQFF
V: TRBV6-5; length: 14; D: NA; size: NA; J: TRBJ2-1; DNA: TGTGCCAGCAGTCCGGGAGGACAGTACAATGAGCAGTTCTTC; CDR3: CASSPGGQYNEQFF
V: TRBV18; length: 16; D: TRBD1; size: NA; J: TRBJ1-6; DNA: TGTGCCAGCTCACCGCAGGGGGCGAGGGTTTTCTCACCCCTCCACTTT; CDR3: CASSPQGARVFSPLHF
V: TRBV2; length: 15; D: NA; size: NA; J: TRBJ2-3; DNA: TGTGCCAGCAGTCGCCTAGGGCGGGCCACAGATACGCAGTATTTT; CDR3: CASSRLGRATDTQYF
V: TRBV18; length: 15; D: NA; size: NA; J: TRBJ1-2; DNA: TGTGCCAGCTCACCACCGAAAGCAGGAATCTATGGCTACACCTTC; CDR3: CASSPPKAGIYGYTF
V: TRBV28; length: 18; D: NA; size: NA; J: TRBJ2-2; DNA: TGTGCCAGCAGTTTAATGGTATTGGACAGTGCAAACACCGGGGAGCTGTTTTTT; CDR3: CASSLMVLDSANTGELFF
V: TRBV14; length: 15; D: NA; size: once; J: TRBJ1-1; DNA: TGTGCCAGCAGCCAAGATGGGGGGTACCTGGTCGGAGCTTTCTTT; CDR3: CASSQDGGYLVGAFF
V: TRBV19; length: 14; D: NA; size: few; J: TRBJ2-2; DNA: TGTGCCAGTAGTATTAACAGCCTCACCGGGGAGCTGTTTTTT; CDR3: CASSINSLTGELFF
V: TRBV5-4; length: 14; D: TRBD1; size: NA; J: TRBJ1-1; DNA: TGTGCCAGCAGCCCTGGACAGGACCTTAATGAAGCTTTCTTT; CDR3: CASSPGQDLNEAFF
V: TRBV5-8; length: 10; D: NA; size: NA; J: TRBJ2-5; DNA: TGTGCCAGCAGCTTTCGGACCCAGTACTTC; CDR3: CASSFRTQYF
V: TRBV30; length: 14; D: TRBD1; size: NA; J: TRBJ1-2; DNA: TGTGCCTGGAGCGGACAGGGGACATCCTATGGCTACACCTTC; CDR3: CAWSGQGTSYGYTF
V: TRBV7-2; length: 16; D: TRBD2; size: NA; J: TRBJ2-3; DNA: TGTGCCAGCAGCTTAGCTTTTGCGGGGGGGAGAGATACGCAGTATTTT; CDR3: CASSLAFAGGRDTQYF